The 30 T cell receptor beta chains listed next were all sequenced from one sample in a study of cytomegalovirus exposure and HLA in healthy donors. PCR amplification relied on 60 Vbeta primers (plus 13 Jbeta primers). The protocol was immunoSEQ multiplex PCR, while the TCRdb copy is restricted to in-frame clones and leaves out a portion. The sample holds roughly 130,000 clones, 80% seen once. The sample consisted of PBMCs. The receptors were gathered from a man aged 40-55 years in good health and CMV-seronegative.

The chain employs TRBV5-1 and TRBJ2-3; D is perhaps TRBD1 (6 bases). Germline V gene lookup returns CDR1 SGHRS and CDR2 YFSETQ. The CDR3 length is 14 residues. The V and J ends lost 0 bases and 5 bases respectively, with 10 bases between them. The CDR3 loop reads CASSLVTRGDTQYF. CDR3 DNA sequence: TGCGCCAGCAGCTTGGTGACCAGGGGAGATACGCAGTATTTT.

In its sample, this clone was seen a few times. The rearrangement links TRBV5-1 to TRBJ2-3; 7 nucleotides match TRBD2. This CDR3 region has 16 residues. Germline V gives CDR1 SGHRS, CDR2 YFSETQ. Losses at the gene ends were 1 base for V and 1 base for J; bases not matched to a gene: 6. The CDR3, as DNA: TGCGCCAGCAGCTTGTTTTTGGGGGGGGGCACAGATACGCAGTATTTT. It yields the protein CASSLFLGGGTDTQYF.

V is TRBV28 and J is TRBJ1-2, with D possibly matching TRBD1 (5 bases). The germline gives CDR1 MDHEN, CDR2 SYDVKM. The CDR3 has 14 residues. V was trimmed by 3 bases and J by 5 bases, leaving 13 bases between them. The CDR3: CASSLGGNRYGYTF. In DNA form, the CDR3 reads TGTGCCAGCAGTTTGGGGGGGAATAGGTATGGCTACACCTTC.

The chain employs TRBV5-6 and TRBJ2-3; 12 bases line up with TRBD2. V trimming: 4 bases; J trimming: 6 bases; junction bases outside the gene matches: 9. The germline V gene encodes CDR1 SGHDT and CDR2 YYEEEE. CDR3 length equals 16 residues. This chain's CDR3 is CASSPGLAGKEDTQYF. The CDR3 DNA reads as TGTGCCAGCAGCCCAGGACTAGCGGGAAAGGAGGATACGCAGTATTTT.

J is TRBJ2-6 and V is TRBV9, with 12 bases lining up with TRBD2. The CDR3 sequence is 18 residues long. In germline, CDR1 is SGDLS, CDR2 YYNGEE. With V trimmed by 4 bases and J by 2 bases, 7 bases remained unmatched. DNA for the CDR3: TGTGCCAGCAGCCTCCAGACTAGCGGGAGAGCTGGGGCCAACGTCCTGACTTTC. Translation gives CASSLQTSGRAGANVLTF. Looking up the rest from reference TRBV9 and TRBJ2-6 gives the full variable domain: DSGVTQTPKHLITATGQRVTLRCSPRSGDLSVYWYQQSLDQGLQFLIQYYNGEERAKGNILERFSAQQFPDLHSELNLSSLELGDSALYFCASSLQTSGRAGANVLTFGAGSRLTVL.

The chain carries TRBV30 and TRBJ1-4; the match to TRBD1 covers 7 bases. V was clipped by 2 bases and J by 7 bases; unmatched bases: 4. CDR1 is GTSNPN and CDR2 is SVGIG in the germline V gene (reference sequence). The CDR3 contains 13 residues. The CDR3 is CAWSIQGSEKLFF. The CDR3 region has the DNA TGTGCCTGGAGTATACAGGGGAGTGAAAAACTGTTTTTT.

This clone was seen a few times. The chain employs TRBV10-3 and TRBJ1-4, with D possibly TRBD1 on 6 matching bases. Deletions cut 3 bases from V and 6 bases from J, with 17 bases between. Germline lookup yields CDR1 ENHRY and CDR2 SYGVKD. This CDR3 contains 16 residues. CDR3 nucleotides: TGTGCCATCAGTGACTGGCAGACAGGAAATTATGAAAAACTGTTTTTT. As protein: CAISDWQTGNYEKLFF.

The chain combines TRBV2 with TRBJ1-4; the match to TRBD1 covers 8 bases. Germline CDR1 and CDR2: SNHLY and FYNNEI. J lost 8 bases, V lost 6 bases, and 8 bases had no gene match. The CDR3 runs to 14 residues. In nucleotides, the CDR3 is TGTGCCAGCAGGGCACAGGGGGATGGAGAAAAACTGTTTTTT. Its translation is CASRAQGDGEKLFF.

J is TRBJ2-3 and V is TRBV27, with a tentative D call TRBD2 (5 bases). V was cut by 7 bases and J by 11 bases, with 19 bases left in between. This CDR3 has 13 amino acids. CDR1 is MNHEY, CDR2 SMNVEV, per germline (reference sequence). Here the CDR3 reads CASTTTTREGQYF. The CDR3 DNA follows: TGTGCCAGCACCACAACTACTCGAGAGGGGCAGTATTTT.

This rearrangement joins TRBV5-6 to TRBJ1-2; TRBD1 aligns across 7 bases. Germline CDR1 reads SGHDT; CDR2 reads YYEEEE. CDR3 length: 15 residues. V gave up 2 bases and J gave up 8 bases; unmatched junction bases: 12. The CDR3 is CASSFRDSITTGYTF. The DNA of the CDR3 is TGTGCCAGCAGCTTCCGGGACAGTATCACAACGGGCTACACCTTC. The entire variable domain, with the rest obtained from reference TRBV5-6 and TRBJ1-2, is as follows: DAGVTQSPTHLIKTRGQQVTLRCSPKSGHDTVSWYQQALGQGPQFIFQYYEEEERQRGNFPDRFSGHQFPNYSSELNVNALLLGDSALYLCASSFRDSITTGYTFGSGTRLTVV.

This clone turned up a few times. The chain couples TRBV28 to TRBJ1-4, with no clear D. The germline V and J ends were trimmed by 5 bases and 8 bases, with 12 bases remaining between them. The CDR3 loop spans 13 amino acids. Germline V lookup: CDR1 MDHEN, CDR2 SYDVKM. This CDR3 reads CASSLHVEEKLFF. CDR3 sequence (DNA): TGTGCCAGCAGTCTCCACGTTGAGGAAAAACTGTTTTTT.

In this sample, this clone turned up a few times. The V and J genes are TRBV29-1 and TRBJ1-5; 9 bases align to TRBD1. CDR1 SQVTM and CDR2 ANQGSEA come from the germline V gene. The CDR3 length is 13 residues. The trim removed 4 bases at V and 5 bases at J, leaving 3 bases unmatched. The CDR3 protein is CSVGWDRDQPQHF. CDR3 nucleotides: TGCAGCGTTGGGTGGGACAGGGATCAGCCCCAGCATTTT.

The CDR3 DNA reads as TGTGCCAGCAGTCACCCAGGGGCTTTCTTT. It encodes CASSHPGAFF. The chain is built from TRBV2 and TRBJ1-1; TRBD1 is a possible D gene (5 bases). Trimming shortened V by 5 bases and J by 11 bases, and 9 bases separated the two germline ends. The germline V gene encodes CDR1 SNHLY and CDR2 FYNNEI. CDR3 length: 10 amino acids.

This chain joins TRBV4-1 and TRBJ2-6, with D possibly TRBD1 on 6 matching bases. Trimming cost V 8 bases and J 2 bases, with 13 bases left between them. The CDR3 runs 15 residues. Germline V lookup: CDR1 MGHRA, CDR2 YSYEKL. The CDR3 nucleotides read TGCGCCAGCGGGCCGCCAGGGGCTGGGGCCAACGTCCTGACTTTC. Translated: CASGPPGAGANVLTF.

The V call is TRBV4-1, the J call TRBJ2-1, with 9 bases that match TRBD2. With V trimmed by 3 bases and J by 10 bases, 7 bases remained unmatched. The CDR3 is 14 amino acids. Germline CDR1 MGHRA, CDR2 YSYEKL. The CDR3 reads CASSQGTSLKEQFF. For the CDR3, the DNA is TGCGCCAGCAGCCAGGGGACTAGCTTGAAGGAGCAGTTCTTC.

The rearrangement joins TRBV6-1 to TRBJ1-5; possible D gene TRBD1, 5 bases. Trimming removed 2 bases from V and 6 bases from J, with 11 bases in between. The CDR3 runs 14 residues. Germline loops: CDR1 MNHNS, CDR2 SASEGT. Here the CDR3 reads CASSEQGMGQPQHF. In DNA, the CDR3 is TGTGCCAGCAGTGAACAGGGAATGGGTCAGCCCCAGCATTTT.

In regard to this clone: One end of the junction does not line up with germline, which may come from a read error. The rearrangement joins TRBV30 to TRBJ2-5; 8 nucleotides agree with TRBD2. Germline-derived CDR1 and CDR2 are GTSNPN and SVGIG (reference sequence). The CDR3 extends over 13 amino acids. The chain's CDR3 is CARSGGSKETQYF. CDR3 coding DNA: TGTGCCCGGAGCGGGGGTAGTAAAGAGACCCAGTACTTC.

This clone appeared a single time. The V gene is TRBV15, the J gene TRBJ2-3; maybe TRBD1 (6 bases). This CDR3 contains 15 residues. Per the germline V gene, CDR1 is LNHNV and CDR2 is YYDKDF (reference sequence). Trimming cost V 0 bases and J 2 bases, with 9 bases left between them. The CDR3, as DNA: TGTGCCACCAGCAGAGATCAGGGGACCACAGATACGCAGTATTTT. Amino acids: CATSRDQGTTDTQYF.

The chain carries TRBV2 and TRBJ2-7; 8 positions match TRBD1. This CDR3 is built from 12 residues. The germline CDR1 and CDR2 sequences are SNHLY and FYNNEI. Unmatched junction bases numbered 4, after V lost 6 bases and J lost 6 bases. The CDR3 here is CASRKTGGEQYF. The CDR3 DNA is TGTGCCAGCAGAAAAACAGGGGGCGAGCAGTACTTC. The whole variable domain, remainder taken from reference TRBV2 and TRBJ2-7, is EPEVTQTPSHQVTQMGQEVILRCVPISNHLYFYWYRQILGQKVEFLVSFYNNEISEKSEIFDDQFSVERPDGSNFTLKIRSTKLEDSAMYFCASRKTGGEQYFGPGTRLTVT.

The CDR3 region is CASSLGQGDNQPQHF. The CDR3 DNA follows: TGTGCCAGCAGCTTAGGCCAGGGTGACAATCAGCCCCAGCATTTT. The chain carries TRBV13 and TRBJ1-5; possible D gene TRBD1, 5 bases. Germline V gives CDR1 PRHDT, CDR2 FYEKMQ (reference sequence). The length of the CDR3 is 15 residues. Trimming left V 0 bases short and J 3 bases short, with 9 bases between. The complete variable domain, with remaining parts taken from reference TRBV13 and TRBJ1-5, reads AAGVIQSPRHLIKEKRETATLKCYPIPRHDTVYWYQQGPGQDPQFLISFYEKMQSDKGSIPDRFSAQQFSDYHSELNMSSLELGDSALYFCASSLGQGDNQPQHFGDGTRLSIL.

This clone was seen only once. The chain couples TRBV5-1 to TRBJ1-1; no reliable D call. The germline CDR1 and CDR2 sequences are SGHRS and YFSETQ. The CDR3 totals 15 residues. Trimming cost V 4 bases and J 0 bases, with 13 bases left between them. CDR3 residues: CASSMSETMNTEAFF. The CDR3 coding sequence is TGCGCCAGCAGCATGTCGGAGACTATGAACACTGAAGCTTTCTTT.

V is TRBV6-5 and J is TRBJ2-7; TRBD2 matches 15 bases. The V gene end was trimmed by 6 bases and the J gene end by 7 bases; junction bases not matched to a gene: 7. CDR1 is MNHEY and CDR2 is SVGAGI in the germline V gene. This CDR3 is built from 15 residues. The CDR3 loop reads CASSQGLAGGREQYF. CDR3 nucleotide sequence: TGTGCCAGCAGCCAGGGACTAGCGGGAGGAAGGGAGCAGTACTTC.

The chain links TRBV2 to TRBJ2-7; TRBD1 matches at 10 bases. The V and J ends lost 4 bases and 7 bases, in that order; junction bases with no gene match: 13. This CDR3 is 16 amino acids long. Germline CDR1 and CDR2: SNHLY and FYNNEI. In DNA form, the CDR3 reads TGTGCCAGCAGTGCTCGCGGGGGACAGGGGACAGGGGAGCAGTACTTC. This sequence encodes CASSARGGQGTGEQYF.

The V and J genes are TRBV27 and TRBJ2-7; tentatively, D is TRBD2 (6 bases). The CDR3 loop spans 13 amino acids. Germline CDR1 is MNHEY and CDR2 is SMNVEV (reference sequence). The V end lost 5 bases, the J end lost 4 bases, and 12 bases lay between the germline ends. CDR3 coding DNA: TGTGCCAGCAGTATAACTAGCCCGTACGAGCAGTACTTC. Its translation: CASSITSPYEQYF.

This clone was observed a few times. The chain recombines TRBV28 with TRBJ1-5, with D maybe TRBD1 (6 bases). The V and J ends lost 8 bases and 5 bases respectively, with 16 bases between them. The CDR3 contains 14 residues. CDR1 is MDHEN, CDR2 SYDVKM, per germline. The CDR3 bases are TGTGCCAGCCACGGGGCCGGGGGGCATCAGCCCCAGCATTTT. The encoded protein is CASHGAGGHQPQHF. The full variable domain, in which reference TRBV28 and TRBJ1-5 provide the parts outside the CDR3, is DVKVTQSSRYLVKRTGEKVFLECVQDMDHENMFWYRQDPGLGLRLIYFSYDVKMKEKGDIPEGYSVSREKKERFSLILESASTNQTSMYLCASHGAGGHQPQHFGDGTRLSIL.

This chain connects TRBV11-2 to TRBJ2-2; a possible D gene is TRBD2 (6 bases). V lost 5 bases and J 10 bases, leaving 14 bases between the germline ends. Germline V gene sequence: CDR1 SGHAT, CDR2 FQNNGV. The CDR3 extends over 13 amino acids. The chain's CDR3 is CASSRGPSEELFF. The CDR3 DNA reads TGTGCCAGCAGCCGTGGGCCTAGCGAGGAGCTGTTTTTT.

The chain couples TRBV6-1 to TRBJ1-5; a weak D match, TRBD1 (5 bases). The germline V gene has CDR1 MNHNS and CDR2 SASEGT. V shed 2 bases and J shed 2 bases, with 16 bases lying between them. This CDR3 has 17 amino acids. CDR3 in amino acids: CASSEFIAGLGNQPQHF. The CDR3, as DNA: TGTGCCAGCAGTGAATTCATCGCAGGGTTGGGCAATCAGCCCCAGCATTTT.

V usage is TRBV5-1 and J usage is TRBJ2-1, with 12 bases lining up with TRBD2. From germline, CDR1 is SGHRS and CDR2 YFSETQ. V was pared by 4 bases and J by 2 bases, with 19 bases of the junction left unmatched. This CDR3 is 21 amino acids long. The CDR3 nucleotides are TGCGCCAGCAGCACCCGTCTGACTAGCGGGGGCCCCCTCCTTCCCTACAATGAGCAGTTCTTC. It translates to CASSTRLTSGGPLLPYNEQFF.

This clone came up once. The V and J genes are TRBV28 and TRBJ1-5, with 7 bases aligning to TRBD1. V shed 7 bases and J 2 bases; nucleotides not matched to a gene: 8. The CDR3 sequence is 15 residues long. CDR1 is MDHEN and CDR2 is SYDVKM in the germline V gene. The CDR3 loop is CASTRQGAGNQPQHF. Written as DNA, the CDR3 is TGTGCCAGCACCAGACAGGGAGCGGGCAATCAGCCCCAGCATTTT. The entire variable domain, with the rest obtained from reference TRBV28 and TRBJ1-5, is as follows: DVKVTQSSRYLVKRTGEKVFLECVQDMDHENMFWYRQDPGLGLRLIYFSYDVKMKEKGDIPEGYSVSREKKERFSLILESASTNQTSMYLCASTRQGAGNQPQHFGDGTRLSIL.

The rearrangement uses TRBV5-1 and TRBJ2-3; TRBD2 matches 8 bases. CDR3 length equals 13 residues. The V gene end was trimmed by 4 bases and the J gene end by 5 bases; junction bases not matched to a gene: 3. Germline assignment: CDR1 SGHRS and CDR2 YFSETQ. The CDR3 here is CASSPGGVDTQYF. The CDR3 DNA reads TGCGCCAGCAGCCCCGGGGGGGTAGATACGCAGTATTTT.